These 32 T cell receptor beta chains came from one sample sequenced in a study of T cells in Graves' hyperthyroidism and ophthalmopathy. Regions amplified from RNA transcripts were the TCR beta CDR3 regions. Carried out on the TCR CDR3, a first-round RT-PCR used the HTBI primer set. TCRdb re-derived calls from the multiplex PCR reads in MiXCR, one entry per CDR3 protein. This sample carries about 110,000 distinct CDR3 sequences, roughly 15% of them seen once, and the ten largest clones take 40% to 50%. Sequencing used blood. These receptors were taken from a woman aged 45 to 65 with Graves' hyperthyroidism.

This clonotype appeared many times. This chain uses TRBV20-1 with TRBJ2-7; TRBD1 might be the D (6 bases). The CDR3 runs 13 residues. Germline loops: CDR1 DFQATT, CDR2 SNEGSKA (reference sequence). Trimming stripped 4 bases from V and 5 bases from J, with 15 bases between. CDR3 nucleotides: TGCAGTGCTAAGTTTCTGGGGGCCCACGAGCAGTACTTC. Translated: CSAKFLGAHEQYF.

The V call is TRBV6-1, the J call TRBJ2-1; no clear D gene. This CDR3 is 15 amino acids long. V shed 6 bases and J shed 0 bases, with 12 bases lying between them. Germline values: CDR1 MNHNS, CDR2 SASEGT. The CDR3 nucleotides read TGTGCCAGCAGCCTACAATCCAGCTCCTACAATGAGCAGTTCTTC. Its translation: CASSLQSSSYNEQFF.

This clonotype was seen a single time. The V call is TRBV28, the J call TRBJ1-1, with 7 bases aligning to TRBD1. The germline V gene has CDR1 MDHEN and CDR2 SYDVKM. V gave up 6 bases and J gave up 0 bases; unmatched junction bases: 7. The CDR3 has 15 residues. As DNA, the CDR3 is TGTGCCAGCAGGCGGGACAGATCCATGAACACTGAAGCTTTCTTT. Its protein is CASRRDRSMNTEAFF.

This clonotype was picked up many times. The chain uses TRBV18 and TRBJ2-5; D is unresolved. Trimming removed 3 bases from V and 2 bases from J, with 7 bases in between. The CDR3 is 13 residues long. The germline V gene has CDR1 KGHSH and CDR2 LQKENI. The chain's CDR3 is CASSPHPQETQYF. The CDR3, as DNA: TGTGCCAGCTCACCGCACCCGCAAGAGACCCAGTACTTC. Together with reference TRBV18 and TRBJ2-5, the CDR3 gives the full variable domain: NAGVMQNPRHLVRRRGQEARLRCSPMKGHSHVYWYRQLPEEGLKFMVYLQKENIIDESGMPKERFSAEFPKEGPSILRIQQVVRGDSAAYFCASSPHPQETQYFGPGTRLLVL.

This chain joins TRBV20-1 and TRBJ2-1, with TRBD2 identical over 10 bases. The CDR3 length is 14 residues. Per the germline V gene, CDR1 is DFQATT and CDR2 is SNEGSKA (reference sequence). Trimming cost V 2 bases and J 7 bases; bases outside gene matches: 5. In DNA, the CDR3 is TGCAGTGCTAGAAGGGCTAGCGGGGGAAATGAGCAGTTCTTC. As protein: CSARRASGGNEQFF.

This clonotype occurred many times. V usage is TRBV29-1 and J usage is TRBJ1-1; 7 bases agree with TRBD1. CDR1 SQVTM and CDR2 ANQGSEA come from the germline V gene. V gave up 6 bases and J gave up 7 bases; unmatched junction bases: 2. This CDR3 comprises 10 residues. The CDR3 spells CSVDRFEAFF. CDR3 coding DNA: TGCAGCGTGGACAGGTTTGAAGCTTTCTTT.

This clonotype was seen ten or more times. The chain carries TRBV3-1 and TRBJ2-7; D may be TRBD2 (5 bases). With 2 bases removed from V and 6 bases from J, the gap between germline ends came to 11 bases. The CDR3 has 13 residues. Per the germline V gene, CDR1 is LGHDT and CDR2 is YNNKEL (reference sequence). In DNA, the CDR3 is TGTGCCAGCAGCCAAAGGGTAAGCGGCGAGCAGTACGTC. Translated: CASSQRVSGEQYV.

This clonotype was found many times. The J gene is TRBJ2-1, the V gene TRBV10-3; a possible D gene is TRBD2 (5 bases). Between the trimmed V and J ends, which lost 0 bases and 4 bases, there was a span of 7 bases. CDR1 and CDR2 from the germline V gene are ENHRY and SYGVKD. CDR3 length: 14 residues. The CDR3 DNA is TGTGCCATCAGTGAGTCAAGGGAGTACAATGAGCAGTTCTTC. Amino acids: CAISESREYNEQFF.

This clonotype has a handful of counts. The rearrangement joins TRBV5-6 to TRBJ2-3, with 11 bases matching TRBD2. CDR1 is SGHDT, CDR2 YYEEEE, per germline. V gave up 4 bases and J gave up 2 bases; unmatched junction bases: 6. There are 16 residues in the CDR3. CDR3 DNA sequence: TGTGCCAGCAGCCTCGGACTAGCGGGTATCACAGATACGCAGTATTTT. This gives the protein CASSLGLAGITDTQYF.

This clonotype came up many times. The CDR3 region is CASSQGQSQEQFF. The DNA for the CDR3 is TGCGCCAGCAGTCAAGGACAGAGTCAGGAGCAGTTCTTC. The chain has TRBV5-1 and TRBJ2-1, with TRBD1 as a possible D gene (6 bases). The CDR3 runs to 13 residues. Looked up from germline, CDR1 is SGHRS and CDR2 is YFSETQ. V shed 5 bases and J shed 10 bases, with 16 bases lying between them.

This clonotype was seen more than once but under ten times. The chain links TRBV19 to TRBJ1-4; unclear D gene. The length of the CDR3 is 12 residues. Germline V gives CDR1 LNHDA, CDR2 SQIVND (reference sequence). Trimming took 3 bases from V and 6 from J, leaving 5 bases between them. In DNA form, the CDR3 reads TGTGCCAGTAGTATTATGGATGAAAAACTGTTTTTT. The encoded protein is CASSIMDEKLFF.

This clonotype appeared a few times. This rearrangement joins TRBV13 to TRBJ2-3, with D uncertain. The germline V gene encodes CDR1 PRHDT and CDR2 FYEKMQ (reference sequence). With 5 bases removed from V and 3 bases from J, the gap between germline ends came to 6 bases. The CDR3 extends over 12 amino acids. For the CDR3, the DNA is TGTGCCAGCAGCGATCGGACAGATACGCAGTATTTT. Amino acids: CASSDRTDTQYF.

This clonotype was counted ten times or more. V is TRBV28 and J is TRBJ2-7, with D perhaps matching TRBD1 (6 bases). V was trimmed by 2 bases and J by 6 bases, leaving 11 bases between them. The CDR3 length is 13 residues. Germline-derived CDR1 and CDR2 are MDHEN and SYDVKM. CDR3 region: CASSLEGRGEQYV. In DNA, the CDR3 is TGTGCCAGCAGTTTAGAAGGCAGGGGCGAGCAGTACGTC.

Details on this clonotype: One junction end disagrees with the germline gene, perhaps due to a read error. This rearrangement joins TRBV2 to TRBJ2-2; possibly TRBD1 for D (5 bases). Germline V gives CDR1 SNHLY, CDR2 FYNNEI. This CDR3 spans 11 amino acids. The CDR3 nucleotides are TGTGCCGGCAGGGACACCGGGGAGCTGTTTTTT. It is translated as CAGRDTGELFF.

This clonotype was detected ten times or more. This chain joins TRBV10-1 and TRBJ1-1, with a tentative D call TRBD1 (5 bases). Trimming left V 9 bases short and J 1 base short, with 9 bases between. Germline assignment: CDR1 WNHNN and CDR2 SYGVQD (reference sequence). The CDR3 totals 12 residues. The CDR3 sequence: CARNRGNTEAFF. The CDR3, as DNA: TGCGCCAGAAATAGGGGGAACACTGAAGCTTTCTTT.

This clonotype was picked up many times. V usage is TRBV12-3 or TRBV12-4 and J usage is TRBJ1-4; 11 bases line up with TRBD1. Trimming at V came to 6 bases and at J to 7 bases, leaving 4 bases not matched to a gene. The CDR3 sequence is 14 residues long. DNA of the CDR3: TGTGCCAGCAGGACCGGGACAGGGGGTGAAAAACTGTTTTTT. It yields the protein CASRTGTGGEKLFF.

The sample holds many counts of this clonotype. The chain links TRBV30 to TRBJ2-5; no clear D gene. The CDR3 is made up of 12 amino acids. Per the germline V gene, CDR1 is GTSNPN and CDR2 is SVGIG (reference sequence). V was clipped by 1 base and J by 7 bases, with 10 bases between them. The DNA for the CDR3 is TGTGCCTGGAGTGCCAAAGTAGTGACCCAGTACTTC. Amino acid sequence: CAWSAKVVTQYF.

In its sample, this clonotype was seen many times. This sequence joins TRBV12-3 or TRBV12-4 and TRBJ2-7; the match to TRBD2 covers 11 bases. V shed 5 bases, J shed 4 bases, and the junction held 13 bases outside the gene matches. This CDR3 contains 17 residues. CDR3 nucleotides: TGTGCCAGCAGTCCCGGGCGTACTAGCGGGAGTTCTTACGAGCAGTACTTC. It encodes CASSPGRTSGSSYEQYF.

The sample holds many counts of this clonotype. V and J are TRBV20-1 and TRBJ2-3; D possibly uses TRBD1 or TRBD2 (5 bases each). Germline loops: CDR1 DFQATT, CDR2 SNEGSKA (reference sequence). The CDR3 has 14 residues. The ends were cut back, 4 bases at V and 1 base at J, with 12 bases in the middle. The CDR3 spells CSAKDSGRTDTQYF. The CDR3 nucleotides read TGCAGTGCTAAGGACTCGGGACGCACAGATACGCAGTATTTT.

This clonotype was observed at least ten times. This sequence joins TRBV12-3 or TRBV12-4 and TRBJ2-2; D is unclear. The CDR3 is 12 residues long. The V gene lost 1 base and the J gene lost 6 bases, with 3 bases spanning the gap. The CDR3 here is CASSLGAGELFF. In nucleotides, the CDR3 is TGTGCCAGCAGTTTAGGTGCCGGGGAGCTGTTTTTT.

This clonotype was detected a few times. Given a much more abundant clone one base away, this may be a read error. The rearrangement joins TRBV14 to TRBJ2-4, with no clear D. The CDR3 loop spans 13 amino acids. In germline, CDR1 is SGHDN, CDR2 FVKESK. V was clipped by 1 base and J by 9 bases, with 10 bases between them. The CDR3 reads CASSQGSGGIQYF. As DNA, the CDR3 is TGTGCCAGCAGCCAAGGTTCGGGTGGCATTCAGTACTTC.

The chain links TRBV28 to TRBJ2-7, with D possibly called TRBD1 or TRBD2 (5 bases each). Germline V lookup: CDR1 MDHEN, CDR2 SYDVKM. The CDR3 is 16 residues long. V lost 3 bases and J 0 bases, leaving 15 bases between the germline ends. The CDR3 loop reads CASSFRGSGSSYEQYF. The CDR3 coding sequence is TGTGCCAGCAGTTTTAGGGGATCGGGGAGCTCCTACGAGCAGTACTTC.

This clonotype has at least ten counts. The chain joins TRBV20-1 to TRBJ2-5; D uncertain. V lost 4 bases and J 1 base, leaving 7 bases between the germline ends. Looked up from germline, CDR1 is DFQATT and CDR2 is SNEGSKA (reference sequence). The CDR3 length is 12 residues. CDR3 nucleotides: TGCAGTGCTAAGGCCGGCCAAGAGACCCAGTACTTC. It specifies CSAKAGQETQYF.

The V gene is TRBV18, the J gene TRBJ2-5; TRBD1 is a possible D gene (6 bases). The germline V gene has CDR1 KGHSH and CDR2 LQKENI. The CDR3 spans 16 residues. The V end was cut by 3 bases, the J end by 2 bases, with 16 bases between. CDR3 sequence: CASSPRGRTAQETQYF. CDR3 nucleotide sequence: TGTGCCAGCTCACCCAGGGGACGGACAGCACAAGAGACCCAGTACTTC. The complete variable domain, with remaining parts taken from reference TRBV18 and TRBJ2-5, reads NAGVMQNPRHLVRRRGQEARLRCSPMKGHSHVYWYRQLPEEGLKFMVYLQKENIIDESGMPKERFSAEFPKEGPSILRIQQVVRGDSAAYFCASSPRGRTAQETQYFGPGTRLLVL.

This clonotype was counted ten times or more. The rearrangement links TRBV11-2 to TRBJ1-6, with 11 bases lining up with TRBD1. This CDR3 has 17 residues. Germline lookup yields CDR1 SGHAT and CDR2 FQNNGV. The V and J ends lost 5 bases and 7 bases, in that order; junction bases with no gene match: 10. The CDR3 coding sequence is TGTGCCAGCAGCCCAGGCCGGACAGGGGGCGGAAATTCACCCCTCCACTTT. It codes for CASSPGRTGGGNSPLHF.

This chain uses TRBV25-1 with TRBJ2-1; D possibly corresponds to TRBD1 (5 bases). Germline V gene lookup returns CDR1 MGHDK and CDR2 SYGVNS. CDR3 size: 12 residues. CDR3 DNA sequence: TGTGCTACAGGAGCTGGCTACAATGAGCAGTTCTTC. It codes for CATGAGYNEQFF.

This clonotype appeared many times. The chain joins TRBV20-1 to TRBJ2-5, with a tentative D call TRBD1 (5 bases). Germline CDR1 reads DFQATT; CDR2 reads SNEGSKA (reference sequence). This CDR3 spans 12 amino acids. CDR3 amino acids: CSQGDEAETQYF. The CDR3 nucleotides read TGCAGCCAGGGTGATGAGGCGGAGACCCAGTACTTC.

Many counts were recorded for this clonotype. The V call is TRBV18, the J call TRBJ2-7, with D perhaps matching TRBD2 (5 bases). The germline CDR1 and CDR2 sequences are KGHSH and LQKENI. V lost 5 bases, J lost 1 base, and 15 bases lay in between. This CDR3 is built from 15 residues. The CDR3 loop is CASSSDYRLSYEQYV. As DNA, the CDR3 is TGTGCCAGCTCATCCGACTATCGGCTTTCCTACGAGCAGTACGTC.

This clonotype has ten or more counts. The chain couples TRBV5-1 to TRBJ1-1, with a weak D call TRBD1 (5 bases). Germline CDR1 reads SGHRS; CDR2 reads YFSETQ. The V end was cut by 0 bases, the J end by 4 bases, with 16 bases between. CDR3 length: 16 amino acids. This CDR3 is CASSLVSGRGLTEAFF. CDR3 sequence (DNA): TGCGCCAGCAGCTTGGTGTCAGGGCGTGGGCTCACTGAAGCTTTCTTT.

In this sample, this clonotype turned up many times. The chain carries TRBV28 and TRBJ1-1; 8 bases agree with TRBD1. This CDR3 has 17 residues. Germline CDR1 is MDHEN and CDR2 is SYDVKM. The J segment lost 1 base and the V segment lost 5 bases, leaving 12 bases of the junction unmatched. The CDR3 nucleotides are TGTGCCAGCAGTGGGCAGGGGGCGAGGGGGGGGAACACTGAAGCTTTCTTT. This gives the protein CASSGQGARGGNTEAFF.

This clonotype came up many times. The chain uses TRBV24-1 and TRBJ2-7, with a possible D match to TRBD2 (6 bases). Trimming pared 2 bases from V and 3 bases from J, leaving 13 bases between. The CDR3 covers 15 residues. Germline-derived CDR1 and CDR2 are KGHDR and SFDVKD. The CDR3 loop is CATSDSASGLYEQYF. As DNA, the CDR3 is TGTGCCACCAGTGATTCCGCCAGCGGGCTCTACGAGCAGTACTTC.

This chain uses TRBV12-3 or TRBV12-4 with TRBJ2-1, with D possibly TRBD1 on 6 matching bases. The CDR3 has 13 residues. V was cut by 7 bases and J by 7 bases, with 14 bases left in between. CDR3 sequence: CASTRTVRNEQFF. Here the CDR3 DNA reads TGTGCCAGCACCCGGACAGTGAGGAATGAGCAGTTCTTC.